Below, one T cell receptor beta chain is given with its context. Its antigen is currently unknown. This sample is drawn from a study of PD-L1 blockade in urothelial cancer. The wider study: Starting around 2014, patients were given atezolizumab (1,200 mg intravenously every 3 weeks). Prior chemotherapy ranged from 0 to 3 regimens per patient. Counts from blood samples showed a median of around 150,000 T cells. Findings and limits, study-wide: Blood TCR clonality below the median before treatment was a predictor of better survival.

Repertoires were generated with immunoSEQ multiplex PCR, while TCRdb's copy carries only in-frame clones and drops some. The sample records roughly 130,000 clones, approximately 84% being singletons. The sample's time point: pretreatment peripheral blood. The CDR3 covers 13 residues. V gave up 5 bases and J gave up 3 bases; unmatched junction bases: 4. Per the germline V gene, CDR1 is SEHNR and CDR2 is FQNEAQ (reference sequence). The sample here was PBMCs, taken around atezolizumab (anti-PD-L1) treatment. The receptor was isolated from a man aged 50-60 years with urothelial cancer. This chain uses TRBV7-9 with TRBJ2-7; 7 bases map to TRBD1. The CDR3: CASSVRDSYEQYF. In nucleotides, the CDR3 is TGTGCCAGCAGCGTCCGGGACAGCTACGAGCAGTACTTC.